This T cell receptor (beta chain) was retrieved from a study of blood T cell repertoires in COVID-19. At the level of the study: The analysed material was cDNA or gDNA that came from T cells, B-cell-depleted T cells, or PBMCs.

Trimming cost V 2 bases and J 1 base, with 10 bases left between them. The CDR3 is made up of 15 amino acids. Per the germline V gene, CDR1 is SGDLS and CDR2 is YYNGEE. As handled by the study authors: Researchers report that nucleated cell counts were estimated from reference gene primer amplification. The assay was immunoSEQ multiplex PCR, and TCRdb's table has in-frame clones only and misses some. The V and J calls and the clone size are those of that table, but D and trimming were determined from the DNA. Among 150,000 to 200,000 clones listed, roughly 80% were seen once. The chain uses TRBV9 and TRBJ2-1, with D hard to call. The sequencing sample was made of PBMCs or T cells enriched from blood (not recorded which). This TCR derives from a woman between 40 and 55 years old with acute COVID-19. CDR3 protein: CASSVFGLSYNEQFF. For the CDR3, the DNA is TGTGCCAGCAGCGTCTTTGGGCTTTCCTACAATGAGCAGTTCTTC.